This T cell receptor beta chain is from a study of blood T cell repertoires in COVID-19. Per the original data handling: Nucleated cell counts were estimated from reference gene primer amplification. Produced via immunoSEQ multiplex PCR; TCRdb's table is partial and in-frame only. That table furnishes V, J and clone size, whereas the DNA furnished D and trimming. The data contain more than 200,000 clones, roughly nine tenths of them singletons. In germline, CDR1 is SGHRS, CDR2 YFSETQ. The germline V and J ends were trimmed by 2 bases and 4 bases, with 7 bases remaining between them. CDR3 length: 13 amino acids. This clone was found a few times.

The chain recombines TRBV5-1 with TRBJ2-1; D is unresolved. The TCR comes from a man aged 70-80 years with acute or convalescent COVID-19. The sample consisted of peripheral blood. This CDR3 is CASSFDTYNEQFF. The CDR3 DNA reads TGCGCCAGCAGCTTCGATACATACAATGAGCAGTTCTTC.